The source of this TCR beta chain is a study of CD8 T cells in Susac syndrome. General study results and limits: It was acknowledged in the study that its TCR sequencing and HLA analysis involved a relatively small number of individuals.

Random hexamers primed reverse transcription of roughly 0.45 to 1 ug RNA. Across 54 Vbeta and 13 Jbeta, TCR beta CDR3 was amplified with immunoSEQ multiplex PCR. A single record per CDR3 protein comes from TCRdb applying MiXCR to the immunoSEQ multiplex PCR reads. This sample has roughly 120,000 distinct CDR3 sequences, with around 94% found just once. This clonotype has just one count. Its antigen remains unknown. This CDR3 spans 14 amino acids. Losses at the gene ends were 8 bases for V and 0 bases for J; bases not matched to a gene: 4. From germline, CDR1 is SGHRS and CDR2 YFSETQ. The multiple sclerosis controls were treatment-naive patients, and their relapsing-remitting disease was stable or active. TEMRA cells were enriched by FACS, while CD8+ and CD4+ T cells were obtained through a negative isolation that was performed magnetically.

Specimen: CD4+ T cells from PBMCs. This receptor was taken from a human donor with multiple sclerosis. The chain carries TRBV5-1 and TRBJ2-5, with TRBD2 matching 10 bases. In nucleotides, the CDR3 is TGCGCCAGTAGACTAGCGGGCCACCAAGAGACCCAGTACTTC. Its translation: CASRLAGHQETQYF.